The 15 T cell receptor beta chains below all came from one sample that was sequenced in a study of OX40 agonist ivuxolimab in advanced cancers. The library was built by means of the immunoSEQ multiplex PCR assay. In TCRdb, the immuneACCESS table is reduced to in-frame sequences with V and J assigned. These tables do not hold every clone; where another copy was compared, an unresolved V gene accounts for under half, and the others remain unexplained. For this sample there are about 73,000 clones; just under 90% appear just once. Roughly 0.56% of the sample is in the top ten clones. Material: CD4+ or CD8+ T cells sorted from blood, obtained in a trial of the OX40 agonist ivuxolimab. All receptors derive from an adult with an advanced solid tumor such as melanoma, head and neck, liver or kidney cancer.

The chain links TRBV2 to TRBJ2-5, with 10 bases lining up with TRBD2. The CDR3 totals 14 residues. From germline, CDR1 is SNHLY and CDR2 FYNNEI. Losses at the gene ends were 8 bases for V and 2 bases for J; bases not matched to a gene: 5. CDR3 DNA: TGTGCCAGCCGGCGGACTAGCGGACAAGAGACCCAGTACTTC. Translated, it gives CASRRTSGQETQYF.

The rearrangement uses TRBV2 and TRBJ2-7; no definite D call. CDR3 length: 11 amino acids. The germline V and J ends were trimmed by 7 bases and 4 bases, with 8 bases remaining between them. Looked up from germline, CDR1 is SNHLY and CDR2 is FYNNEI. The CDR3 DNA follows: TGTGCCAGCACTGGGCTTTACGAGCAGTACTTC. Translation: CASTGLYEQYF.

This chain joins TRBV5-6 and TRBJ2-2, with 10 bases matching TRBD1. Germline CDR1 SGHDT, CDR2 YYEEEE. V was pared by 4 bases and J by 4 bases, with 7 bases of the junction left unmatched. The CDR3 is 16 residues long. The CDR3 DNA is TGTGCCAGCAGCCCTGGGACAGGGGAGTTCACCGGGGAGCTGTTTTTT. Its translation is CASSPGTGEFTGELFF.

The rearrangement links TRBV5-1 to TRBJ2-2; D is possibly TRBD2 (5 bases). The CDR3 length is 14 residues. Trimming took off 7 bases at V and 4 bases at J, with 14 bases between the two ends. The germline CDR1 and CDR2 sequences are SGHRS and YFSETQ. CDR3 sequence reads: CASSTVGSTGELFF. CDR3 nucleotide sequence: TGCGCCAGCTCCACGGTGGGGAGCACCGGGGAGCTGTTTTTT.

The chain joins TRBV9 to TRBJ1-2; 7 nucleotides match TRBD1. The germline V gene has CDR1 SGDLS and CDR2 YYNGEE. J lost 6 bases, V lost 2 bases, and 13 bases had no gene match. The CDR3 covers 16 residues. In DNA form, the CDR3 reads TGTGCCAGCAGCGTGGGGGGACAGCCGAACGGAGATGGCTACACCTTC. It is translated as CASSVGGQPNGDGYTF. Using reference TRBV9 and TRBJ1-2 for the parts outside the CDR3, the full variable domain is DSGVTQTPKHLITATGQRVTLRCSPRSGDLSVYWYQQSLDQGLQFLIQYYNGEERAKGNILERFSAQQFPDLHSELNLSSLELGDSALYFCASSVGGQPNGDGYTFGSGTRLTVV.

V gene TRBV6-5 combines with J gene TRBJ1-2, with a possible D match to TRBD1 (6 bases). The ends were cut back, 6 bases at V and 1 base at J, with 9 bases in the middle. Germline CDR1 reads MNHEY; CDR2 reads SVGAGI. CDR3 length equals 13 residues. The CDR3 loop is CASRRTVNYGYTF. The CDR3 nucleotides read TGTGCCAGCAGAAGGACAGTTAACTATGGCTACACCTTC.

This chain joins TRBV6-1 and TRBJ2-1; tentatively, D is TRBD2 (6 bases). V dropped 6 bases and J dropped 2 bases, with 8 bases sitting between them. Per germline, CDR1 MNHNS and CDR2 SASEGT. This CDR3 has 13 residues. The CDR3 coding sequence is TGTGCCAGCAGCCTAGCGCCCTACAATGAGCAGTTCTTC. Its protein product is CASSLAPYNEQFF.

The chain's CDR3 is CASSPMTGDEQYF. The CDR3 DNA reads as TGTGCCAGCAGTCCAATGACAGGGGACGAGCAGTACTTC. The V call is TRBV27, the J call TRBJ2-7; 8 nucleotides match TRBD1. Germline V CDR1 and CDR2: MNHEY, SMNVEV (reference sequence). The junction had 5 bases not matched to a gene; V was cut back by 5 bases and J by 5 bases. The CDR3 length is 13 residues.

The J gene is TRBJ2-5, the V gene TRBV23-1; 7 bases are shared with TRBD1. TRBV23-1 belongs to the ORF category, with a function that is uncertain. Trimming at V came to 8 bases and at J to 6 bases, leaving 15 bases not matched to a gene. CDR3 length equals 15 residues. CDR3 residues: CASARTGSQEKTQYF. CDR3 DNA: TGCGCCAGCGCTCGGACAGGCTCCCAGGAAAAGACCCAGTACTTC.

The CDR3 reads CASSYSVQGWGETQYF. CDR3 coding DNA: TGTGCCAGCAGTTACTCAGTACAGGGGTGGGGAGAGACCCAGTACTTC. The chain is built from TRBV2 and TRBJ2-5; 7 bases align to TRBD1. The CDR3 runs to 16 residues. The V gene end was trimmed by 5 bases and the J gene end by 4 bases; junction bases not matched to a gene: 13. CDR1 and CDR2 (germline): SNHLY, FYNNEI.

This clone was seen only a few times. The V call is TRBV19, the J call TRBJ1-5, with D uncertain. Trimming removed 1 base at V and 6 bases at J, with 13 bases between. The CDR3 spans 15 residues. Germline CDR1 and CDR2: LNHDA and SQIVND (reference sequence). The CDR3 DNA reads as TGTGCCAGTAGTATAGCCCCCGGTAAGGGTCAGCCCCAGCATTTT. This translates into CASSIAPGKGQPQHF.

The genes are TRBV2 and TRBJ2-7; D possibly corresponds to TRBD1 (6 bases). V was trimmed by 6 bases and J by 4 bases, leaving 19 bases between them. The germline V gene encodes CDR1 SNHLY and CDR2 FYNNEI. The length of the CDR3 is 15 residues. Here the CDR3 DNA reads TGTGCCAGCAGACTGGGACAAGGGGGATTTTACGAGCAGTACTTC. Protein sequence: CASRLGQGGFYEQYF.

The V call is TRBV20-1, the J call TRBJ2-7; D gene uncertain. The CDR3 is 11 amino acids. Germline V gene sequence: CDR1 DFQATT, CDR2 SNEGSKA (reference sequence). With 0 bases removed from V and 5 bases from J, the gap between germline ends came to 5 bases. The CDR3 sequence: CSARDTDEQYF. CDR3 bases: TGCAGTGCTAGAGATACGGACGAGCAGTACTTC.

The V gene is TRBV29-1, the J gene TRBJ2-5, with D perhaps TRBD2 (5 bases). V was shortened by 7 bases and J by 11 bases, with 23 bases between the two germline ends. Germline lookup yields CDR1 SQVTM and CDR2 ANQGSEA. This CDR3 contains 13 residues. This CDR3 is CSAAGSASPRQYF. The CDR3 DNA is TGCAGCGCCGCGGGTAGCGCCTCCCCCAGACAGTACTTC. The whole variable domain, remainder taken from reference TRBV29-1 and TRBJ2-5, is SAVISQKPSRDICQRGTSLTIQCQVDSQVTMMFWYRQQPGQSLTLIATANQGSEATYESGFVIDKFPISRPNLTFSTLTVSNMSPEDSSIYLCSAAGSASPRQYFGPGTRLLVL.

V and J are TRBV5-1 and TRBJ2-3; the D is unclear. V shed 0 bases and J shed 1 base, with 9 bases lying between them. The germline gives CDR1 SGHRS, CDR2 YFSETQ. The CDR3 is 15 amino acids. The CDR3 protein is CASSLEDGGTDTQYF. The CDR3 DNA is TGCGCCAGCAGCTTGGAGGACGGCGGCACAGATACGCAGTATTTT.